This TCR beta chain was sequenced during a study of T cell responses to AZD1222 COVID-19 vaccine. This CDR3 region has 14 residues. Germline CDR1 and CDR2: MNHNY and SVGAGI (reference sequence). Trimming removed 4 bases at V and 0 bases at J, with 10 bases between. The method was immunoSEQ multiplex PCR; TCRdb's version includes in-frame clones alone and lacks a portion of them. The profile shows 110,000 to 150,000 clones, 92% of them singletons. The sample in question was peripheral blood, obtained 28 days after the second AZD1222 dose. V is TRBV6-6 and J is TRBJ2-7; D might be TRBD1 or TRBD2, each matching 5 bases. The clonotype comes from an adult who received the AZD1222 COVID-19 vaccine. The CDR3 spells CASSSGTDSYEQYF. For the CDR3, the DNA is TGTGCCAGCAGTTCCGGGACGGACTCCTACGAGCAGTACTTC.